Listed below are T cell receptor beta chains from one sample, sequenced in a study of blood T cells in healthy people across ages. MiXCR, run by TCRdb on the 5' RACE reads, gives a single entry per CDR3 protein. The repertoire holds about 1,600,000 distinct CDR3 sequences, with around 39% as singletons. Material for sequencing was blood. The receptors shown here come from a woman younger than 35 in good health. The CDR3 runs from the conserved cysteine through the conserved F or W. The D gene is left open where the match is weak. Some rows mark clone size as missing; the rest say once, few, many or name a class of expanded clone.

TRBV20-1	TRBJ2-5	.	TRBD2	CSASRLAGEETQYF	TGCAGTGCTAGTAGGCTAGCGGGGGAAGAGACCCAGTACTTC
TRBV2	TRBJ2-3	.	.	CASRAREQTDTQYF	TGTGCCAGCAGGGCTAGAGAACAGACAGATACGCAGTATTTT
TRBV20-1	TRBJ1-2	.	.	CSARSREFNYGYTF	TGCAGTGCTAGATCCAGGGAGTTTAACTATGGCTACACCTTC
TRBV10-3	TRBJ2-5	.	TRBD2	CAIRGGGSAETQYF	TGTGCCATCAGAGGCGGGGGATCGGCAGAGACCCAGTACTTC
TRBV7-2	TRBJ2-1	.	.	CASSLEPLTNEQFF	TGTGCCAGCAGCTTAGAACCCCTAACCAATGAGCAGTTCTTC
TRBV5-6	TRBJ1-2	few	TRBD1	CASSGRDRPSYGYTF	TGTGCCAGCAGCGGCCGGGACAGGCCATCCTATGGCTACACCTTC
TRBV4-1	TRBJ1-4	.	.	CASSQVTGPNEKLFF	TGCGCCAGCAGCCAAGTAACAGGGCCTAATGAAAAACTGTTTTTT
TRBV7-9	TRBJ2-3	few	TRBD2	CASSYNYGGSDTQYF	TGTGCCAGCAGCTATAACTACGGGGGGTCAGATACGCAGTATTTT
TRBV2	TRBJ1-2	few	TRBD1	CASRGATGVQHGYTF	TGTGCCAGCAGGGGGGCGACAGGGGTCCAGCATGGCTACACCTTC
TRBV29-1	TRBJ2-1	few	.	CSVELLGGNSYNEQFF	TGCAGCGTTGAATTGCTGGGGGGCAACTCCTACAATGAGCAGTTCTTC
TRBV6-5	TRBJ1-1	.	TRBD1	CASSNRQGQAFF	TGTGCCAGCAGTAACCGACAGGGCCAAGCTTTCTTT
TRBV15	TRBJ2-3	.	TRBD1	CATSREGQPTDTQYF	TGTGCCACCAGCAGAGAGGGACAGCCGACAGATACGCAGTATTTT
TRBV2	TRBJ2-1	.	TRBD2	CASTGTRGSCNEQFF	TGTGCCAGCACAGGGACTAGAGGGTCCTGCAATGAGCAGTTCTTC
TRBV6-6	TRBJ1-1	many	.	CASSYGGSSEAFF	TGTGCCAGCAGTTACGGGGGGAGTTCTGAAGCTTTCTTT
TRBV12-3/TRBV12-4	TRBJ1-2	few	.	CASSGGYNYGYTF	TGTGCCAGCAGTGGGGGATATAACTATGGCTACACCTTC
TRBV12-3/TRBV12-4	TRBJ2-7	.	.	CASRYKGEQYF	TGTGCCAGCAGATATAAAGGCGAGCAGTACTTC
TRBV20-1	TRBJ1-6	.	TRBD1	CSAKQGGWSPLHF	TGCAGTGCCAAACAGGGGGGTTGGTCACCCCTCCACTTT
TRBV9	TRBJ2-1	.	.	CASSPRPDTPLGEQFF	TGTGCCAGCAGCCCCCGCCCGGATACTCCACTGGGTGAGCAGTTCTTC
TRBV2	TRBJ1-1	.	.	CASTSETKNTEAFF	TGTGCCAGCACCTCTGAGACCAAGAACACTGAAGCTTTCTTT
TRBV5-6	TRBJ2-7	.	TRBD1	CASSFYRGNEQYF	TGTGCCAGCAGCTTCTACAGGGGCAATGAGCAGTACTTC
TRBV12-3/TRBV12-4	TRBJ2-1	.	TRBD2	CASSLGRLRASGYNEQFF	TGTGCCAGCAGTTTAGGGCGTCTGAGGGCTAGCGGTTACAATGAGCAGTTCTTC
TRBV2	TRBJ2-7	few	.	CAGGGGLHSSYEQYF	TGTGCCGGTGGGGGCGGACTACATTCATCCTACGAGCAGTACTTC
TRBV27	TRBJ2-5	few	TRBD2	CASSPASGFGETQYF	TGTGCCAGCAGTCCGGCTAGCGGTTTCGGGGAGACCCAGTACTTC
TRBV20-1	TRBJ2-7	few	TRBD2	CSAVSGTSGYEQYF	TGCAGTGCTGTATCCGGGACTAGCGGCTACGAGCAGTACTTC
TRBV20-1	TRBJ2-7	.	TRBD2	CSARRREPPTGLYEQYF	TGCAGTGCTAGGAGGCGGGAGCCGCCGACGGGGCTCTACGAGCAGTACTTC
TRBV21-1	TRBJ2-5	once	.	CASSLYGERRAGELGETQYF	TGTGCCAGCAGCCTTTACGGAGAGAGACGAGCGGGAGAATTAGGAGAGACCCAGTACTTC
TRBV7-8	TRBJ2-7	few	TRBD1	CASSLGSGTGTYEQYF	TGTGCCAGCAGCTTAGGTAGTGGGACAGGGACCTACGAGCAGTACTTC
TRBV20-1	TRBJ2-5	few	.	CVAVGETQYF	TGCGTGGCAGTAGGGGAGACCCAGTACTTC
TRBV25-1	TRBJ1-5	.	.	CASSESVAGNQPQHF	TGTGCCAGCAGTGAATCGGTGGCAGGTAATCAGCCCCAGCATTTT
TRBV6-1	TRBJ1-5	few	TRBD1	CASNFDRVRQPQHF	TGTGCCAGCAACTTCGACAGGGTGAGACAGCCCCAGCATTTT
TRBV10-2	TRBJ2-4	.	.	CASSDKPTRGKNIQYF	TGCGCCAGCAGTGACAAGCCCACGCGGGGCAAAAACATTCAGTACTTC
TRBV5-1	TRBJ1-5	few	.	CASSLAGVTGNQPQHF	TGCGCCAGCAGCTTGGCCGGGGTCACGGGCAATCAGCCCCAGCATTTT
TRBV28	TRBJ2-5	many	.	CASSLLEETQYF	TGTGCCAGCAGCTTATTGGAGGAGACCCAGTACTTC
TRBV20-1	TRBJ1-5	.	TRBD1	CSARDKTGAFDQPQHF	TGCAGTGCTAGAGATAAAACAGGGGCTTTCGATCAGCCCCAGCATTTT
TRBV6-5	TRBJ2-1	.	TRBD2	CASRTGTTNSYNEQFF	TGTGCCAGCAGAACCGGGACTACCAACTCCTACAATGAGCAGTTCTTC
TRBV14	TRBJ2-7	.	.	CASSRRATREQYF	TGTGCCAGCAGTCGCCGGGCTACTAGGGAGCAGTACTTC
TRBV5-1	TRBJ2-3	.	.	CASSLKQGPDTQYF	TGCGCCAGCAGCTTGAAACAGGGTCCAGATACGCAGTATTTT
TRBV11-2	TRBJ2-3	.	.	CASSLLRGSDTQYF	TGTGCCAGCAGCTTACTTAGGGGCTCAGATACGCAGTATTTT
TRBV15	TRBJ2-1	.	.	CATSRDSPQALTYNEQFF	TGTGCCACCAGCAGAGATTCCCCCCAGGCGTTAACCTACAATGAGCAGTTCTTC
TRBV7-8	TRBJ1-2	.	TRBD1	CASSLVGGPTGKLANYGYTF	TGTGCCAGCAGCTTAGTCGGGGGTCCGACAGGGAAGTTGGCTAACTATGGCTACACCTTC
TRBV20-1	TRBJ1-2	.	.	CSAGTGRNYGYTF	TGCAGTGCTGGTACAGGGCGTAACTATGGCTACACCTTC
TRBV6-5	TRBJ2-6	.	.	CASSYSPAGANVLTF	TGTGCCAGCAGTTACTCTCCCGCTGGGGCCAACGTCCTGACTTTC
TRBV10-2	TRBJ2-5	few	.	CASSEFPDVEETQYF	TGCGCCAGCAGTGAGTTTCCGGACGTGGAAGAGACCCAGTACTTC
TRBV12-3/TRBV12-4	TRBJ2-4	.	TRBD2	CASSHILAGGTLAKNIQYF	TGTGCCAGCAGTCACATCTTGGCGGGGGGGACTCTAGCCAAAAACATTCAGTACTTC
TRBV6-5	TRBJ1-1	.	TRBD1	CASSYGTGNEAFF	TGTGCCAGCAGTTACGGGACAGGGAATGAAGCTTTCTTT
TRBV6-1	TRBJ1-2	few	.	CASRRTESSYGYTF	TGTGCCAGCAGACGGACTGAGTCCAGCTATGGCTACACCTTC
TRBV4-1	TRBJ2-5	.	.	CASSQGEAHQETQYF	TGCGCCAGCAGCCAAGGCGAAGCCCACCAAGAGACCCAGTACTTC
TRBV20-1	TRBJ2-3	few	.	CSARDFNGDTQYF	TGCAGTGCTAGAGATTTTAACGGAGATACGCAGTATTTT
TRBV20-1	TRBJ2-7	few	.	CSALDRFSYEQYF	TGCAGTGCTCTCGACAGGTTTTCCTACGAGCAGTACTTC
TRBV6-1	TRBJ2-7	.	TRBD2	CASSVSGNALEQYF	TGTGCCAGCAGTGTGAGCGGGAACGCCCTGGAGCAGTACTTC
TRBV2	TRBJ2-1	.	TRBD2	CASQWGTSIYNEQFF	TGTGCCAGCCAGTGGGGGACTAGTATCTACAATGAGCAGTTCTTC
TRBV3-1	TRBJ2-5	.	TRBD1	CASSQQPGQGSGEQYF	TGTGCCAGCAGCCAACAGCCGGGACAGGGATCCGGTGAGCAGTACTTC
TRBV6-5	TRBJ2-1	.	.	CASRKKDSLGNEQFF	TGTGCCAGCAGAAAAAAGGACAGCCTGGGGAATGAGCAGTTCTTC